This T cell receptor (beta chain) was found in a study of OX40 agonist ivuxolimab in advanced cancers. For the study at large: Patients were given ivuxolimab, an antibody that agonizes OX40 (CD134). Of the participants, roughly 40% had some prior anti-PD-1, anti-PD-L1 or anti-CTLA-4 therapy, which was allowed. Study-wide results and caveats: On average, CD8+ T cells showed a greater number of expanded clones than CD4+.

Patients were ruled out by autoimmune disease history or systemic immunosuppression. CDR1 GTSNPN and CDR2 SVGIG come from the germline V gene (reference sequence). There are 11 residues in the CDR3. Trimming took off 1 base at V and 4 bases at J, with 5 bases between the two ends. Sequencing used immunoSEQ multiplex PCR; TCRdb keeps in-frame clones, though not all of them. The sample lists more than 100,000 clones; about nine tenths were seen once. Concerning this clone: Antigen: not known.

Material: CD4+ or CD8+ T cells sorted from blood, obtained in a trial of the OX40 agonist ivuxolimab. The receptor comes from an adult with an advanced solid tumor such as melanoma, head and neck, liver or kidney cancer. This chain joins TRBV30 and TRBJ2-7; D is unclear. CDR3 bases: TGTGCCTGGAGTGGACGTTACGAGCAGTACTTC. Encoded protein: CAWSGRYEQYF.